One and the same sample provided the 22 T cell receptor delta chains below, sequenced in a study of γδ T cells in repeated Plasmodium falciparum infection. Bulk repertoires came from Vgamma9/Vdelta2+ or Vdelta2-negative gammadelta T cells flow-sorted from PBMC. TCRdb reanalyzed the multiplex PCR reads using CATT. Counted here are 90,000 or so delta-chain clones, 0.85% to 1% occurring once; the ten biggest clones make up just under 10%. Sequencing input: gamma-delta T cells from blood. The source of these receptors is a pool of human donors (malaria-infected and uninfected, not separated).

This clone was counted only a few times. This likely reflects a read error, since a far larger clone is one base away. Other DNA sequences in this sample translate to the same CDR3. This sequence joins TRDV2 and TRDJ1, with 11 bases aligning to TRDD3. TCRdb carries no J gene annotation; the J gene was assigned here by matching the DNA with germline. The CDR3 runs 19 residues. Germline V lookup: CDR1 GEAIGNYY, CDR2 EKD. CDR3 nucleotides: TGCGCCTGTGACACCGGAGCTGCCTGGGGGATACCGTACACCGATAAACTCATCTTT. Translation: CACDTGAAWGIPYTDKLIF.

This clone was detected a few times. A much larger clone lies one base from this, so it may be a read error. The chain is built from TRDV1 and TRDJ2, with 10 bases fitting TRDD3. This CDR3 comprises 18 residues. The ends lost 10 bases at V and 13 bases at J; junction bases unmatched: 27. Germline CDR1 reads TSWWSYY; CDR2 reads QGS. CDR3 DNA: TGTGCTCCTCCTATAACCAACCTAGTACTGGGGGATCAGGCTGGACTCTTCTTT. It encodes CAPPITNLVLGDQAGLFF.

This clone was seen a few times. The TCRdb protein comes from a much larger clone and disagrees with this DNA's translation at residue 12, likely due to a read error; the protein given here is derived from the DNA. The rearrangement links TRDV1 to TRDJ1, with D possibly being TRDD3 (5 bases). Germline assignment: CDR1 TSWWSYY and CDR2 QGS. The length of the CDR3 is 15 residues. CDR3 sequence reads: CALWGRVSYTDNLIF. Here the CDR3 DNA reads TGTGCTCTGTGGGGAAGAGTGTCGTACACCGATAACCTCATCTTT.

About this clone: A far more abundant clone sits one base away, making this likely a read error. At the DNA level, this CDR3 is encoded by other sequences in the same sample as well. The chain recombines TRDV2 with TRDJ3; 12 positions agree with TRDD3. The J gene, left out of TCRdb, was set here by checking the DNA against germline. The length of the CDR3 is 19 residues. Germline-derived CDR1 and CDR2 are GEAIGNYY and EKD. The chain's CDR3 is CACDSLGDTSSWDTRQMFF. In DNA, the CDR3 is TGTGCCTGTGATTCTCTGGGGGATACGAGCTCCTGGGACACCCGGCAGATGTTTTTC.

Worth noting for this clone: TCRdb assigns this DNA the protein of a much larger clone, which departs from its translation at residue 9; this likely reflects a read error, and the protein shown comes from translating the DNA. V gene TRDV1 combines with J gene TRDJ1; D uncertain. TCRdb supplies no J gene; here it was assigned by aligning the nucleotide sequence to germline. Trimming removed 5 bases from V and 8 bases from J, with 21 bases in between. CDR3 length: 15 amino acids. The germline V gene encodes CDR1 TSWWSYY and CDR2 QGS. The CDR3 coding sequence is TGTGCTCTTGGGCTTAGCCCCACCACCACCGTCAAACTCATCTTT. It codes for CALGLSPTTTVKLIF.

Turning to this clone: This likely reflects a read error, since a far larger clone is one base away. Other DNA sequences in the same sample also yield this CDR3. CDR3 nucleotide sequence: TGTGCCTGTGACACCGTGAGGGGGGGGGATACCCACTACAGTACACCGACGTACACCGATAAGCTCATCTTT. Its translation is CACDTVRGGDTHYSTPTYTDKLIF. V gene TRDV2 was called; the J gene was not; the table's D call of TRDD3 was not tested on the DNA. This CDR3 is 24 amino acids long. The germline CDR1 and CDR2 sequences are GEAIGNYY and EKD.

Notes on this clone: The protein recorded in TCRdb matches a much larger clone and deviates from this DNA's translation at residue 6, suggesting a read error; the protein here is obtained by translating the DNA. The chain joins TRDV2 to TRDJ1, with D maybe TRDD3 (6 bases). Matching the DNA to germline supplied the J gene, which TCRdb does not give. Germline loops: CDR1 GEAIGNYY, CDR2 EKD. The CDR3 consists of 16 residues. The ends were cut back, 4 bases at V and 3 bases at J, with 20 bases in the middle. The CDR3 is CACDSPGDAVADKLIF. The CDR3 bases are TGTGCCTGTGATTCACCGGGGGACGCCGTGGCCGATAAACTCATCTTT.

The sample holds many counts of this clone. The chain is built from TRDV1 and TRDJ1, with 7 bases lining up with TRDD3. From germline, CDR1 is TSWWSYY and CDR2 QGS. After removal of 6 bases from V and 0 bases from J, the junction contained 10 bases not matched to a gene. The CDR3 is 16 residues long. CDR3 coding DNA: TGTGCTCTTGGAGGTCTCGCTGGGGGTTACACCGATAAACTCATCTTT. It codes for CALGGLAGGYTDKLIF.

Many counts were recorded for this clone. It differs at one base from a far larger clone, so likely a read error. Other DNA variants within this sample encode the same CDR3. The rearrangement links TRDV2 to TRDJ1; TRDD3 aligns across 7 bases. This CDR3 has 17 residues. Germline CDR1 and CDR2: GEAIGNYY and EKD. The CDR3 nucleotides are TGTGCCTGTGACACTGGGGGGGATTACCGGTACACCGATAAACTCATCTTC. Amino acid sequence: CACDTGGDYRYTDKLIF.

Remarks on this clone: For this DNA, TCRdb reports the protein of a much larger clone, which diverges at residue 8, most likely from a read error; the protein presented here is translated directly from the DNA. J is TRDJ1 and V is TRDV2; D may match TRDD2 or TRDD3 (5 bases each). The J gene, not given by TCRdb, was assigned here from a germline match of the nucleotide sequence. Germline V CDR1 and CDR2: GEAIGNYY, EKD. This CDR3 contains 18 residues. Trimming removed 3 bases at V and 0 bases at J, with 22 bases between. The CDR3 sequence is CACDSLLEGPGYTDKLIF. The CDR3 nucleotides read TGTGCCTGTGACTCCCTACTGGAGGGTCCCGGGTACACCGATAAACTCATCTTT.

With regard to this clone: The protein TCRdb lists belongs to a much larger clone and differs from this DNA's translation at residue 14, which points to a read error; the protein shown is made from the DNA. The chain uses TRDV1 and TRDJ1, with 10 bases that match TRDD3. The germline gives CDR1 TSWWSYY, CDR2 QGS. V was clipped by 6 bases and J by 0 bases; unmatched bases: 25. The CDR3 consists of 22 residues. Here the CDR3 reads CALGLLPIRYWGMVGYTDKLIF. The CDR3 DNA is TGTGCTCTTGGCCTACTTCCTATTCGATACTGGGGGATGGTAGGTTACACCGATAAACTCATCTTT.

This clone was seen only a few times. The protein given by TCRdb reflects a much larger clone and differs at residue 16 from this DNA's translation, likely from a read error; the protein shown is the DNA's translation. This sequence joins TRDV1 and TRDJ1, with D possibly being TRDD2 or TRDD3 (9 bases each). TCRdb records no J gene; here it was assigned by comparing the DNA to germline. The CDR3 is 24 amino acids. With 3 bases removed from V and 0 bases from J, the gap between germline ends came to 38 bases. CDR1 is TSWWSYY and CDR2 is QGS in the germline V gene. The CDR3 bases are TGTGCTCTTGGGGATGCGCTTCCTTCCTACCAGGTACTGGGGGACCTCGGGTACACCGATAAACTCATCTTT. It codes for CALGDALPSYQVLGDLGYTDKLIF.

There are a few counts of this clone. TCRdb assigns this DNA the protein of a much larger clone, which departs from its translation at residue 5; this likely reflects a read error, and the protein shown comes from translating the DNA. The genes are TRDV2 and TRDJ1; possible D gene TRDD2, 5 bases. Here the J gene was assigned by germline matching of the DNA, as TCRdb has none. This CDR3 comprises 21 residues. CDR1 and CDR2 (germline): GEAIGNYY, EKD. V was cut by 3 bases and J by 1 base, with 32 bases left in between. The CDR3 region is CACDGLLKDLASHQGTDKLIF. The CDR3 DNA sequence: TGTGCCTGTGACGGCCTACTAAAAGATCTCGCCTCCCATCAAGGCACCGATAAACTCATCTTT.

Note on this clone: The protein in TCRdb stems from a much larger clone and differs at residue 12 from this DNA's translation, likely a read error; here the protein is translated from the DNA. The rearrangement joins TRDV1 to TRDJ1; tentatively, D is TRDD3 (5 bases). The J gene was not available in TCRdb and was assigned here by matching the DNA to germline segments. CDR1 and CDR2 from the germline V gene are TSWWSYY and QGS. Trimming took 5 bases from V and 1 from J, leaving 26 bases between them. The CDR3 is made up of 19 amino acids. For the CDR3, the DNA is TGTGCTCTTGGGTACCTAACGAGGGGACCCCCCAGGAGCACCGATAAACTCATCTTT. It codes for CALGYLTRGPPRSTDKLIF.

In this sample, this clone turned up a few times. The protein held in TCRdb is that of a much larger clone and does not match this DNA's translation at residue 12, likely because of a read error; the protein shown is translated from the DNA. The chain links TRDV2 to TRDJ1, with 12 bases that match TRDD3. The J gene, absent from TCRdb, was called here by matching the DNA to germline. CDR1 is GEAIGNYY and CDR2 is EKD in the germline V gene. Losses at the gene ends were 3 bases for V and 2 bases for J; bases not matched to a gene: 12. The CDR3 has 18 amino acids. As DNA, the CDR3 is TGTGCCTGTGACCCTTTGACTGGGGGATACTCTGAAACCGATAAACTCATCTTT. Translation gives CACDPLTGGYSETDKLIF.

This clone has only a few counts. For this DNA, TCRdb reports the protein of a much larger clone, which diverges at residue 11, most likely from a read error; the protein presented here is translated directly from the DNA. The chain has TRDV1 and TRDJ1; 9 nucleotides match TRDD3. Looked up from germline, CDR1 is TSWWSYY and CDR2 is QGS. CDR3 length: 19 amino acids. The J segment lost 0 bases and the V segment lost 5 bases, leaving 16 bases of the junction unmatched. In nucleotides, the CDR3 is TGTGCTCTTGGGAAGTTCCCTTGGGGGATATGCGAGTACACCGATAAACTCATCTTT. It yields the protein CALGKFPWGICEYTDKLIF.

This clone was observed a handful of times. TCRdb records a much larger clone's protein for this DNA, with a difference at residue 11 that likely arises from a read error; the protein given is the translation of the DNA. The chain joins TRAV38-2/DV8 to TRDJ1, with 8 bases aligning to TRDD2. TCRdb offers no J gene call, so here the DNA was matched to germline to obtain one. V lost 9 bases to trimming and J lost 3 bases; unmatched junction nucleotides: 34. Germline V gene data show CDR1 as TSESDYY and CDR2 as QEAYKQQN. The CDR3 sequence is 22 residues long. The CDR3 region is CASFLETHYWEIRVGGPDKLIF. The CDR3 DNA is TGTGCTTCCTTCCTAGAAACCCATTACTGGGAGATACGCGTAGGGGGTCCCGATAAACTCATCTTT.

About this clone: A far larger clone is just one base off, so this is likely a read error. Other nucleotide sequences in the sample specify the same CDR3. This sequence joins TRDV1 and TRDJ2, with D maybe TRDD3 (5 bases). No J gene is reported in TCRdb; it was inferred here by comparing the DNA with germline. CDR1 and CDR2 from the germline V gene are TSWWSYY and QGS. This CDR3 is 24 amino acids long. The CDR3 spells CALGELESGPRPFWDSTLTAQLFF. Written as DNA, the CDR3 is TGTGCCCTTGGGGAACTAGAGTCCGGCCCAAGGCCCTTTTGGGATTCAACTTTGACAGCACAACTCTTCTTT.

A few counts support this clone. TCRdb attributes to this sequence the protein of a much larger clone, which differs from the DNA translation at residue 10; a read error is likely, and the protein displayed is translated from the DNA. Additional DNA sequences in this sample encode the identical CDR3. V and J are TRDV2 and TRDJ3; TRDD3 is a possible D gene (5 bases). There are 13 residues in the CDR3. The germline CDR1 and CDR2 sequences are GEAIGNYY and EKD. CDR3 residues: CACDTWDTRKMFF. CDR3 coding DNA: TGTGCCTGCGACACCTGGGACACCCGAAAGATGTTTTTC.

About this clone: The likely explanation is a read error, given a far larger clone one base away. The same CDR3 also results from other DNA sequences found in this sample. This chain's CDR3 is CACDTVRGGGYASTDKLIF. CDR3 coding DNA: TGTGCCTGTGACACCGTACGGGGTGGGGGATACGCGAGCACCGATAAACTCATCTTT. V and J are TRDV2 and TRDJ1; 11 bases align to TRDD3. In the absence of a J gene in TCRdb, the DNA was matched to germline to assign it here. The germline gives CDR1 GEAIGNYY, CDR2 EKD. The CDR3 is 19 amino acids. V dropped 0 bases and J dropped 1; count of bases not matched to a gene: 12.

A word on this clone: It is likely a read error: a sequence one base away is far more abundant. This CDR3 is also generated by other DNA sequences in the sample. The rearrangement uses TRDV1 and TRDJ1, with D perhaps matching TRDD3 (6 bases). CDR1 and CDR2 (germline): TSWWSYY, QGS. CDR3 length: 22 amino acids. Deletions cut 9 bases from V and 0 bases from J, with 38 bases between. Here the CDR3 reads CALFGEDPNIKLGSLYTDKLIF. CDR3 bases: TGTGCTCTCTTTGGGGAGGATCCTAACATTAAACTGGGCTCTCTGTACACCGATAAACTCATCTTT.

A few counts support this clone. TCRdb's protein, taken from a much larger clone, differs from this DNA's translation at residue 6, likely owing to a read error; the protein displayed comes from the DNA. The CDR3 spells CACDSLYWGIPGTDKLIF. CDR3 nucleotide sequence: TGTGCCTGTGACTCCCTGTACTGGGGGATACCAGGCACCGATAAACTCATCTTT. This chain uses TRDV2 with TRDJ1; TRDD3 matches at 12 bases. Trimming at V came to 3 bases and at J to 1 base, leaving 11 bases not matched to a gene. The germline CDR1 and CDR2 sequences are GEAIGNYY and EKD. This CDR3 comprises 18 residues.